A selection of T cell receptor beta chains follows, all from one sample in a study of blood T cell repertoires in COVID-19. The method was immunoSEQ multiplex PCR; TCRdb's version includes in-frame clones alone and lacks a portion of them. Of 200,000 to 300,000 clones in the sample, 84% were seen once. The sample consisted of peripheral blood. The receptors stem from a man aged 60-69 years with acute or convalescent COVID-19. Both conserved end residues are part of each CDR3. A D gene is named only where the DNA matches it firmly. Only some rows state a clone size, as once, few, many or a class for expanded clones.

d_call clone_size j_call v_call cdr3_aa cdr3_nt
- - TRBJ2-1 TRBV18 CASSGGLRTSVSYNEQFF TGTGCCAGCTCCGGGGGGCTGAGAACCTCCGTCTCCTACAATGAGCAGTTCTTC
- - TRBJ1-1 TRBV6-4 CASSDWGRFTEAFF TGTGCCAGCAGTGACTGGGGCAGATTCACTGAAGCTTTCTTT
- - TRBJ1-1 TRBV28 CASSPRDITNTEAFF TGTGCCAGCAGTCCCCGGGACATTACGAACACTGAAGCTTTCTTT
- - TRBJ2-3 TRBV4-1 CASSPGTQFTDTQYF TGCGCCAGCAGCCCAGGCACGCAGTTCACAGATACGCAGTATTTT
- - TRBJ2-5 TRBV12-3/TRBV12-4 CASSWGPETQYF TGTGCCAGCAGTTGGGGGCCGGAGACCCAGTACTTC
- - TRBJ2-6 TRBV5-1 CASGGVGANVLTF TGCGCTTCCGGAGGCGTTGGGGCCAACGTCCTGACTTTC
TRBD2 - TRBJ2-7 TRBV2 CASSSAGLAGNYEQYF TGTGCCAGCAGTTCTGCTGGACTAGCGGGAAACTACGAGCAGTACTTC
- - TRBJ1-2 TRBV6-5 CASRLGGQDYGYTF TGTGCCAGCAGATTGGGAGGTCAAGACTATGGCTACACCTTC
- - TRBJ2-7 TRBV6-6 CASSTQRGTSNEQYF TGTGCCAGCAGCACCCAAAGGGGGACATCGAACGAGCAGTACTTC
TRBD1 few TRBJ1-4 TRBV19 CASSQGSTNEKLFF TGTGCCAGTTCACAGGGGTCAACTAATGAAAAACTGTTTTTT
- few TRBJ2-7 TRBV28 CASSLSAGFLHEQYF TGTGCCAGCAGCCTATCGGCGGGTTTCCTCCACGAGCAGTACTTC
TRBD1 - TRBJ2-7 TRBV28 CASSSGQGYEQYF TGTGCCAGCAGTTCGGGACAGGGGTACGAGCAGTACTTC
- - TRBJ1-5 TRBV7-2 CASSLYPWGGEQPQHF TGTGCCAGCAGCTTATACCCGTGGGGGGGTGAGCAGCCCCAGCATTTT